This T cell receptor beta chain was obtained from a study of control samples from healthy donors and cancer patients. The CDR3 length is 18 residues. Germline lookup yields CDR1 LNHNV and CDR2 YYDKDF (reference sequence). The V and J ends lost 1 base and 0 bases, in that order; junction bases with no gene match: 12. TCRdb keeps only in-frame clones here, not all; method: immunoSEQ multiplex PCR. The sample includes 90,000 to 100,000 clones, 79% seen only once; the top ten take roughly a tenth. The gene calls are TRBV15 and TRBJ2-7; 7 bases are shared with TRBD1. The clonotype originates from a woman aged 25 to 39 in good health. The source material was blood. CDR3 nucleotide sequence: TGTGCCACCAGCAGAGCCCCGACAGGGTACGAAGTCTCCTACGAGCAGTACTTC. Its translation is CATSRAPTGYEVSYEQYF.